This T cell receptor (beta chain) originates from a study of neoadjuvant anti-PD-1 for oral cavity cancer. For the study at large: Patients mostly received three to four biweekly nivolumab doses at 3 mg/kg before surgery.

The time point: after neoadjuvant nivolumab, at surgical resection. These oral cavity squamous cell carcinomas were HPV-negative and locally advanced. The data were produced by immunoSEQ multiplex PCR, yet TCRdb's version contains in-frame clones alone and is incomplete. The sample holds 13,000 to 15,000 clones, about 70% seen once. The V and J ends lost 0 bases and 0 bases respectively, with 9 bases between them. Germline assignment: CDR1 SGHRS and CDR2 YFSETQ. CDR3 length: 16 residues. This clone showed up just once. Material: PBMCs, obtained after nivolumab (anti-PD-1) treatment. The gene calls are TRBV5-1 and TRBJ1-4; D is unclear. The sequence came from a person aged 35-79 years with oral cavity squamous cell carcinoma. CDR3 DNA: TGCGCCAGCAGCTTGGGAGCAGCTGCAACTAATGAAAAACTGTTTTTT. This codes for CASSLGAAATNEKLFF.